Listed below are T cell receptor beta chains from one sample, sequenced in a study of human T cells and chemical hapten exposure. TCRdb used MiXCR to reprocess the RACE reads, holding one entry per CDR3 protein. The sample includes under 300,000 distinct CDR3 sequences, 7.5% to 9% of them seen just once. The specimen was whole blood, collected in connection with sensitization to the hapten diphenylcyclopropenone (DPC). Every receptor here comes from a middle-aged woman with alopecia areata. Some clones in this sample may be carry-over from other donors' samples. CDR3s include the opening cysteine and the closing phenylalanine or tryptophan. The D gene is left open where the match is weak. Size is stated for part of the rows, as once, few or many counts, or as a class when the clone is expanded.

TRBJ2-1,TRBD2,TRBV20-1,few,CSARDSGYNEQFF,TGCAGTGCTAGGGATAGCGGGTACAATGAGCAGTTCTTC
TRBJ2-2,-,TRBV9,few,CASSTSYDTGELFF,TGTGCCAGCAGCACCAGTTACGACACCGGGGAGCTGTTTTTT
TRBJ2-7,TRBD1,TRBV11-1,few,CASSDRRQGAYEQYF,TGTGCCAGCAGCGACCGTCGACAGGGTGCCTACGAGCAGTACTTC
TRBJ1-5,-,TRBV20-1,many,CSARAALRPGRRYQPQHF,TGCAGTGCTAGAGCCGCACTCCGTCCGGGACGCCGCTATCAGCCCCAGCATTTT
TRBJ1-2,TRBD1,TRBV5-1,-,CASSMDRFNYGYTF,TGCGCCAGCAGCATGGACAGGTTTAACTATGGCTACACCTTC
TRBJ2-1,TRBD1,TRBV28,many,CASISRGPEQFF,TGTGCCAGCATATCCAGGGGGCCGGAGCAGTTCTTC
TRBJ2-1,TRBD2,TRBV27,-,CASSLGASGTYEQFF,TGTGCCAGCAGTTTAGGGGCTAGCGGGACCTATGAGCAGTTCTTC
TRBJ1-3,-,TRBV29-1,many,CSVTHSGNTIYF,TGCAGCGTGACACACTCTGGAAACACCATATATTTT
TRBJ2-3,-,TRBV10-3,-,CAISESLGLGPDTQYF,TGTGCCATCAGTGAGTCGTTGGGGTTGGGCCCAGATACGCAGTATTTT
TRBJ2-4,-,TRBV29-1,many,CSVAGIGDIQYF,TGCAGCGTTGCGGGGATAGGGGACATTCAGTACTTC
TRBJ1-1,-,TRBV7-9,many,CASSLGSTGSSTEAFF,TGTGCCAGCAGCTTAGGTAGTACAGGGTCGTCCACTGAAGCTTTCTTT
TRBJ2-5,-,TRBV5-1,-,CASSLSESGYQETQYF,TGCGCCAGCAGCCTCTCTGAAAGCGGATACCAAGAGACCCAGTACTTC
TRBJ2-1,TRBD2,TRBV20-1,many,CSARGPLAGALGEQFF,TGCAGTGCTAGAGGACCCCTAGCGGGTGCTCTGGGGGAGCAGTTCTTC
TRBJ2-5,-,TRBV11-2,few,CASRPVRGKKETQYF,TGTGCCAGCAGACCCGTGAGGGGGAAGAAAGAGACCCAGTACTTC
TRBJ2-1,TRBD1,TRBV6-5,-,CASRQQGIKDEQFF,TGTGCCAGCAGACAACAGGGGATTAAGGATGAGCAGTTCTTC
TRBJ1-1,-,TRBV4-2,few,CASSQGPAQGLSNTEAFF,TGTGCCAGCAGCCAAGGTCCGGCGCAGGGATTGAGTAACACTGAAGCTTTCTTT
TRBJ1-5,-,TRBV24-1,-,CATGGRDNQPQHF,TGTGCCACCGGGGGCAGGGATAATCAGCCCCAGCATTTT
TRBJ2-2,TRBD2,TRBV6-5,-,CASRPTSGYTGELFF,TGTGCCAGCAGACCGACTAGCGGGTACACCGGGGAGCTGTTTTTT
TRBJ2-5,TRBD1,TRBV12-3/TRBV12-4,few,CASSFWVGTGGEETQYF,TGTGCCAGCAGTTTCTGGGTCGGGACAGGAGGGGAAGAGACCCAGTACTTC
TRBJ2-3,TRBD2,TRBV6-5,-,CASSSSASGSPDTQYF,TGTGCCAGCAGCTCTTCCGCTAGCGGGAGCCCAGATACGCAGTATTTT
TRBJ2-3,TRBD2,TRBV11-2,few,CASSGGDHTQYF,TGTGCCAGCAGCGGGGGGGACCATACGCAGTATTTT
TRBJ1-2,TRBD1,TRBV6-2/TRBV6-3,many,CAAETGPNYGYTF,TGTGCCGCCGAGACAGGGCCAAACTATGGCTACACCTTC
TRBJ2-7,TRBD1,TRBV12-3/TRBV12-4,-,CASSARDRASYEQYF,TGTGCCAGCAGTGCCAGGGACAGGGCGTCCTACGAGCAGTACTTC
TRBJ2-3,-,TRBV28,many,CASSLRGNGADTQYF,TGTGCCAGCAGTTTACGGGGGAACGGGGCAGATACGCAGTATTTT
TRBJ2-3,-,TRBV6-2/TRBV6-3,few,CASRIRGTDTQYF,TGTGCCAGCAGGATTCGGGGCACAGATACGCAGTATTTT
TRBJ1-2,-,TRBV9,many,CASSVARGSYGYTF,TGTGCCAGCAGCGTCGCAAGAGGTTCCTATGGCTACACCTTC
TRBJ1-6,TRBD1,TRBV6-5,few,CASRPQGWASPLHF,TGTGCCAGCAGACCACAGGGGTGGGCTTCACCCCTCCACTTT
TRBJ2-6,TRBD1,TRBV10-3,few,CAIGQGTGANVLTF,TGTGCCATTGGACAGGGGACTGGGGCCAACGTCCTGACTTTC